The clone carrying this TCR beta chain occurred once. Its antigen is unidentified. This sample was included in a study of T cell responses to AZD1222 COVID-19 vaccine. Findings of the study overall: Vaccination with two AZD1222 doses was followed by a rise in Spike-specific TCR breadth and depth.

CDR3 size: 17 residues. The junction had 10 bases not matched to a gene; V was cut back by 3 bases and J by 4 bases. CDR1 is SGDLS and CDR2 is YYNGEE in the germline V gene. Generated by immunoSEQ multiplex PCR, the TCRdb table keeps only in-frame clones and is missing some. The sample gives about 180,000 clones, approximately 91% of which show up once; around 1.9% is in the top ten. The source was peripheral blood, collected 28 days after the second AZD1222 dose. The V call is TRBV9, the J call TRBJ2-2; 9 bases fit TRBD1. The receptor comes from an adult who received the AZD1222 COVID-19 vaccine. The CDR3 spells CASSASSRQGGTGELFF. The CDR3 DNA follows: TGTGCCAGCAGCGCGAGCTCCAGACAGGGGGGCACCGGGGAGCTGTTTTTT.